This TCR beta chain stems from a study of T cells in localized non-small cell lung cancer. Study-level points and caveats: Only one tumor region went through sequencing, so heterogeneity may still be there. Detection in adjacent lung was observed for a median around 50 of the top 100 tumor clones.

Trimming removed 0 bases from V and 1 base from J; junction bases left unmatched: 6. Germline V gene data show CDR1 as SGHNT and CDR2 as YYREEE (reference sequence). This CDR3 region has 16 residues. Sequencing was performed with immunoSEQ multiplex PCR; in TCRdb, only in-frame clones are kept and a portion is missing. The sample holds some 19,000 clones, 75% to 95% seen once. Details on this clone: Its matching antigen is unknown.

The material was peripheral blood, obtained before any cancer treatment. The sequence was obtained from a male donor at least 60 years old with stage I squamous cell lung carcinoma. The V and J genes are TRBV5-4 and TRBJ2-7; 8 nucleotides align to TRBD1. The CDR3 is CASSLGAGGLSYEQYF. DNA for the CDR3: TGTGCCAGCAGCTTGGGCGCAGGGGGCTTATCCTACGAGCAGTACTTC.